The clone carrying this T cell receptor beta chain has just a few counts. As yet, its antigen is unknown. TCRdb re-called the 5' RACE reads with MiXCR, one entry per CDR3 protein. The data hold about 85,000 distinct CDR3 sequences, with about 20% observed a single time. Time point specified: sample taken at primary tumor resection. Whole RNA came from tumor, nontumor lung or frozen PBMC and was sequenced without being sorted. This record comes from a study of spatial heterogeneity in lung cancer. General study points: Ubiquitous expanded tumor TCRs appeared in blood more at resection than follow-up.

Trimming shortened V by 7 bases and J by 1 base, and 16 bases separated the two germline ends. This CDR3 has 15 amino acids. Germline V gene lookup returns CDR1 LNHDA and CDR2 SQIVND (reference sequence). The specimen was PBMCs, collected at surgery. The chain couples TRBV19 to TRBJ1-1; D uncertain. This sequence was found in a male donor with early-stage non-small cell lung cancer. DNA for the CDR3: TGTGCCAGTAAGACTGGGGAATCGAGGAACACTGAAGCTTTCTTT. This encodes CASKTGESRNTEAFF.